Listed here is a single T cell receptor beta chain. Clinical history reported by participants formed the basis on which cohorts were assigned. Original data processing: Amplification with reference gene primers provided the estimates of nucleated cell counts. Only in-frame clones appear in the TCRdb table, and some are missing; sequencing was by immunoSEQ multiplex PCR. That table gives V, J and clone size, and the DNA gave D and trimming. Of a few hundred thousand clones in the sample, about nine tenths were seen once. The data originate from a study of blood T cell repertoires in COVID-19. For the study at large: The United States, Italy and Spain supplied acute and convalescent COVID-19 samples. Sources were T cells, B-cell-depleted T cells, or PBMCs; the material itself was cDNA or gDNA.

CDR3 length: 13 residues. V lost 8 bases, J lost 0 bases, and 10 bases lay in between. The chain joins TRBV12-3 or TRBV12-4 to TRBJ1-1; the D gene is possibly TRBD1 (6 bases). The TCR sequence derives from a woman aged 18 to 35 who had recovered from COVID-19. Sequencing was done on a sample of PBMCs or T cells enriched from blood (not recorded which). CDR3 protein: CASHKGVNTEAFF. Written as DNA, the CDR3 is TGTGCCAGCCACAAGGGGGTGAACACTGAAGCTTTCTTT.